This T cell receptor (beta chain) came from a study of neurological immune-mediated disorders. Time point reported: longitudinal time-point 1 (baseline). In TCRdb, the 5' RACE reads were re-called with MiXCR into one record per CDR3 protein. The profile shows around 69,000 distinct CDR3 sequences, 9.5% to 13% of them singletons. From germline, CDR1 is DFQATT and CDR2 SNEGSKA (reference sequence). Deletions cut 4 bases from V and 4 bases from J, with 16 bases between. The CDR3 runs to 15 residues. This clonotype was picked up many times. The V call is TRBV20-1, the J call TRBJ2-2; D is unclear. The sample comprised PBMCs. The TCR sequence derives from a man aged 30 to 39 in good health. The chain's CDR3 is CSAKNIETGTGELFF. The CDR3 bases are TGCAGTGCTAAGAATATAGAGACGGGCACCGGGGAGCTGTTTTTT.